This T cell receptor (beta chain) comes out of a study of T cell responses to AZD1222 COVID-19 vaccine. Study-wide findings and caveats: White British people made up most donors, females outnumbered males, and clonal diversity was possibly underestimated.

Points on this clone: The antigen is not known.

CDR3 length: 12 amino acids. CDR1 and CDR2 (germline): SNHLY, FYNNEI. Trimming shortened V by 9 bases and J by 2 bases, and 10 bases separated the two germline ends. Sequencing was performed with immunoSEQ multiplex PCR; in TCRdb, only in-frame clones are kept and a portion is missing. The sample carries under 200,000 clones, approximately 93% recorded once. The chain uses TRBV2 and TRBJ1-2, with no clear D. This sequence was found in an adult in good health. The source was peripheral blood, collected on day 0 of AZD1222 vaccination. CDR3 sequence (DNA): TGTGCCAGGCTACAGAGAAACTATGGCTACACCTTC. It yields the protein CARLQRNYGYTF. The full variable domain, completed using reference TRBV2 and TRBJ1-2, is EPEVTQTPSHQVTQMGQEVILRCVPISNHLYFYWYRQILGQKVEFLVSFYNNEISEKSEIFDDQFSVERPDGSNFTLKIRSTKLEDSAMYFCARLQRNYGYTFGSGTRLTVV.